The clone carrying this T cell receptor beta chain was observed once. Antigen specificity is unknown. The data were taken from a study of cytomegalovirus exposure and HLA in healthy donors. Study in general: Most donors, about 77% of approximately 400 genotyped, fell in the Caucasian-associated ancestry cluster. Overall study results and limits: It was reported that the classifier diagnosed cytomegalovirus status with high specificity and sensitivity in both the original and validation cohorts.

There were likely unrecorded immune exposures, though donors were nominally healthy when sampled. PCR was performed using 60 Vbeta and 13 Jbeta primers. TCRdb's table, derived via immunoSEQ multiplex PCR, lists solely in-frame clones and lacks some. Here the sample spans some 160,000 clones, over 65% being singletons. From germline, CDR1 is SGDLS and CDR2 YYNGEE. The CDR3 contains 15 residues. V lost 6 bases to trimming and J lost 1 base, with 13 bases between them. V is TRBV9 and J is TRBJ2-2; D is possibly TRBD2 (5 bases). Material: PBMCs. The TCR sequence derives from a man aged 55 to 70 in good health and CMV-seronegative. CDR3 amino acids: CASTPSGRNTGELFF. The CDR3 DNA follows: TGTGCCAGCACCCCTTCGGGGAGGAACACCGGGGAGCTGTTTTTT.